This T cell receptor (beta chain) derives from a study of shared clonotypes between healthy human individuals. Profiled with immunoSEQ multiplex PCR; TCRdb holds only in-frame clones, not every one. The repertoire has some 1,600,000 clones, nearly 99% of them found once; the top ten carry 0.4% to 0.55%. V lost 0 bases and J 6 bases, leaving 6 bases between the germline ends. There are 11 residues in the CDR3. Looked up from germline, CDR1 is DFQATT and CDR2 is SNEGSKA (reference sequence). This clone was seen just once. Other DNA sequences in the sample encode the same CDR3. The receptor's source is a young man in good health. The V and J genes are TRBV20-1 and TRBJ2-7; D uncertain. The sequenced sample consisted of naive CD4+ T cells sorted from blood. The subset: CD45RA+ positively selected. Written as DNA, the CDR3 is TGCAGTGCTAGAGATTACGCCGAGCAGTACTTC. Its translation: CSARDYAEQYF.